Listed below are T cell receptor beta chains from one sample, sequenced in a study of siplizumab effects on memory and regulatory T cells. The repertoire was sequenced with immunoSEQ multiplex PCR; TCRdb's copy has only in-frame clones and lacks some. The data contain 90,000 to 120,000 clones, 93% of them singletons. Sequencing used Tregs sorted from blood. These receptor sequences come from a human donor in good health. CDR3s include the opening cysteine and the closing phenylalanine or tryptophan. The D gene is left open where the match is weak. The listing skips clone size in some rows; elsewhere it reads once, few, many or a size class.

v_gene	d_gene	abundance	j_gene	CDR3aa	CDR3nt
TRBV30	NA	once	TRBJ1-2	CAWSVPPRYGYTF	TGTGCCTGGAGTGTTCCCCCGCGCTATGGCTACACCTTC
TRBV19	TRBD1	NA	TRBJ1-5	CASSTTGGNQPQHF	TGTGCCAGTAGTACGACAGGGGGCAATCAGCCCCAGCATTTT
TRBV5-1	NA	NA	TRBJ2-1	CASSLATQKLNEQFF	TGCGCCAGCAGCCTGGCAACACAGAAACTCAATGAGCAGTTCTTC
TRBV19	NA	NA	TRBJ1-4	CASRRMGAEKLFF	TGTGCCAGTAGACGGATGGGGGCGGAAAAACTGTTTTTT
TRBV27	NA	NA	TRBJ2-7	CASASLHNRALSYEQYF	TGTGCCAGCGCATCGCTTCACAACAGGGCCCTCTCCTACGAGCAGTACTTC
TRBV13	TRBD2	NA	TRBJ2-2	CASSFIRLAGGPGELFF	TGTGCCAGCAGCTTTATTCGACTAGCGGGAGGTCCCGGGGAGCTGTTTTTT
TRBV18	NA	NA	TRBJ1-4	CASSAGNEKLFF	TGTGCCAGCTCAGCCGGGAACGAAAAACTGTTTTTT
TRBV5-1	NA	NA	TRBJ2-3	CASSLVPGAPGTDTQYF	TGCGCCAGCAGCTTGGTTCCGGGGGCTCCCGGCACAGATACGCAGTATTTT
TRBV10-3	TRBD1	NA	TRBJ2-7	CATMGQGVREQYF	TGTGCCACTATGGGACAGGGGGTTCGCGAGCAGTACTTC
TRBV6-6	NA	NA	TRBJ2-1	CASSYRGRANEQFF	TGTGCCAGCAGTTATCGTGGGAGAGCTAATGAGCAGTTCTTC
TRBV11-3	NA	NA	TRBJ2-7	CASSFGGRGEQYF	TGTGCCAGCAGCTTCGGGGGACGGGGAGAGCAGTACTTC
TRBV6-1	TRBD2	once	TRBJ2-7	CASSDGTSGYGYEQYF	TGTGCCAGCAGTGACGGGACTAGCGGGTACGGCTACGAGCAGTACTTC
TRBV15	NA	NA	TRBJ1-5	CATSRRTVGQPQHF	TGTGCCACCAGCAGGCGGACAGTCGGACAGCCCCAGCATTTT
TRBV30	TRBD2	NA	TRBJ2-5	CAWSVLLAGGPETQYF	TGTGCCTGGAGTGTATTGCTAGCGGGAGGACCAGAGACCCAGTACTTC
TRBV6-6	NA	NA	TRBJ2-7	CASSYLAPFEQYF	TGTGCCAGCAGTTACCTAGCTCCCTTTGAGCAGTACTTC
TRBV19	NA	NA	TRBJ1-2	CASSPLGGGYTF	TGTGCCAGTAGTCCCTTAGGGGGTGGCTACACCTTC
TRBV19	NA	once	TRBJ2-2	CASSMTGSGELFF	TGTGCCAGTAGTATGACAGGCTCCGGGGAGCTGTTTTTT
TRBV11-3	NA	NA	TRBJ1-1	CASSLVGLAEAFF	TGTGCCAGCAGCTTAGTAGGGCTCGCTGAAGCTTTCTTT
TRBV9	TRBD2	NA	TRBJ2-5	CASSRSPLADQETQYF	TGTGCCAGCAGCCGTAGCCCACTAGCGGACCAAGAGACCCAGTACTTC
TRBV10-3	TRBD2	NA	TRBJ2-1	CAISLMASGTYNEQFF	TGTGCCATCAGCCTGATGGCTAGCGGGACCTACAATGAGCAGTTCTTC
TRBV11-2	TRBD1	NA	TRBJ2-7	CASSLRQTGGIYEQYF	TGTGCCAGCAGCTTACGCCAGACAGGGGGCATCTACGAGCAGTACTTC
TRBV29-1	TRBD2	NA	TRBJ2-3	CSVPGTSGSPLPLTDTQYF	TGCAGCGTTCCGGGGACTAGCGGGAGCCCCCTCCCCCTCACAGATACGCAGTATTTT
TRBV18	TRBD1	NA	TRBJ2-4	CASSPIRTGETKNIQYF	TGTGCCAGCTCACCCATCCGGACAGGGGAGACCAAAAACATTCAGTACTTC
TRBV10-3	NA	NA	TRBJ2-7	CAISSRYTYEQYF	TGTGCCATCAGCAGCAGGTATACTTACGAGCAGTACTTC
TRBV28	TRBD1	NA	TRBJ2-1	CASSAAPGTDYNEQFF	TGTGCCAGCAGTGCCGCCCCCGGGACAGACTACAATGAGCAGTTCTTC
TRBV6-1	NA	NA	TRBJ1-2	CASRPNRGLGFGYTF	TGTGCCAGCAGACCCAACCGGGGCTTGGGATTTGGCTACACCTTC
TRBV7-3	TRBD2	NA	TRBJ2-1	CASSSGLAGVDEQFF	TGTGCCAGCAGCTCGGGACTAGCGGGAGTCGATGAGCAGTTCTTC
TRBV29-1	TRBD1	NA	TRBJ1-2	CSDGTGAYGYTF	TGCAGCGATGGGACAGGGGCCTATGGCTACACCTTC
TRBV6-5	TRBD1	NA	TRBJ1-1	CASSYFRGQSNTEAFF	TGTGCCAGCAGTTACTTTCGGGGACAGTCTAACACTGAAGCTTTCTTT
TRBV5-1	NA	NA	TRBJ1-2	CASNSQPLGQSSSSYTF	TGCGCCAGCAACTCCCAGCCCTTGGGTCAATCCTCCTCAAGCTACACCTTC
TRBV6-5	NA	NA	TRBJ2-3	CASSMLGEDTQYF	TGTGCCAGCAGTATGCTAGGGGAAGATACGCAGTATTTT
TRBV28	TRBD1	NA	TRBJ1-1	CASSKTGGPSEAFF	TGTGCCAGCAGCAAGACAGGGGGCCCTTCTGAGGCTTTCTTT
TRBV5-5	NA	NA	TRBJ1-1	CASSPTGTDTEAFF	TGTGCCAGCAGCCCCACAGGGACGGACACTGAAGCTTTCTTT
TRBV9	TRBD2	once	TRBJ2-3	CASSISTSADTQYF	TGTGCCAGCAGCATTTCGACTAGCGCAGATACGCAGTATTTT
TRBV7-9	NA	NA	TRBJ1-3	CASRHNRAGSGNTIYF	TGTGCCAGCAGACATAACAGGGCCGGCTCTGGAAACACCATATATTTT
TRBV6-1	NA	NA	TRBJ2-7	CASSDPPPSSGTYEQYF	TGTGCCAGCAGTGATCCCCCACCGTCCAGCGGCACCTACGAGCAGTACTTC
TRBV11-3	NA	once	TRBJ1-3	CASTTFSGNTIYF	TGTGCCAGCACGACTTTTAGTGGAAACACCATATATTTT
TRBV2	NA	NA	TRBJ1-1	CASTVGMGTEAFF	TGTGCCAGCACGGTCGGGATGGGCACTGAAGCTTTCTTT
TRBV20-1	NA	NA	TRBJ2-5	CSARGAYEQYF	TGCAGTGCTAGGGGAGCATATGAGCAGTACTTC
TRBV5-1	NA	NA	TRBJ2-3	CASSPGWPDTQYF	TGCGCCAGCAGCCCGGGGTGGCCAGATACGCAGTATTTT
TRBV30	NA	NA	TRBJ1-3	CAWQRGSGNTIYF	TGTGCCTGGCAAAGGGGCTCTGGAAACACCATATATTTT
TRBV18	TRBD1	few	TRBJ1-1	CASSRQGDSSAFF	TGTGCCAGCTCAAGGCAGGGGGACTCCTCGGCTTTCTTT
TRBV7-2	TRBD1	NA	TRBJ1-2	CASSLATGGYGYTF	TGTGCCAGCAGCTTGGCTACAGGGGGCTATGGCTACACCTTC
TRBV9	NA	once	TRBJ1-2	CASSVATRTSYGYTF	TGTGCCAGCAGCGTAGCTACCAGGACCAGCTATGGCTACACCTTC
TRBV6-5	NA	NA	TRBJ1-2	CASSRQRDGYTF	TGTGCCAGCAGTCGACAGAGGGATGGCTACACCTTC
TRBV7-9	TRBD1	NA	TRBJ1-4	CASSSWTGSNEKLFF	TGTGCCAGCAGCTCCTGGACAGGGTCTAATGAAAAACTGTTTTTT
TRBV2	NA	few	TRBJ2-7	CASSDWGRYEQYF	TGTGCCAGCAGTGACTGGGGCCGCTACGAGCAGTACTTC
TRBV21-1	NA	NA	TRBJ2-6	CASSKYNSGANVLTF	TGTGCCAGCAGCAAATACAACTCTGGGGCCAACGTCCTGACTTTC
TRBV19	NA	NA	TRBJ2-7	CASSIGRVGGGYEQYF	TGTGCCAGTAGTATCGGACGGGTGGGGGGCGGCTACGAGCAGTACTTC
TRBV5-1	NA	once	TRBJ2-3	CASSLVGSATDTQYF	TGCGCCAGCAGCTTAGTAGGGTCAGCCACAGATACGCAGTATTTT
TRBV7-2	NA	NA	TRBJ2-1	CASSRGGATRNEQFF	TGTGCCAGCAGCCGTGGGGGGGCTACGAGGAATGAGCAGTTCTTC
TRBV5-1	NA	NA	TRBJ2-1	CASSLALDEQFF	TGCGCCAGCAGCTTGGCTTTGGATGAGCAGTTCTTC
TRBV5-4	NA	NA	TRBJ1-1	CASSLGLAMNTEAFF	TGTGCCAGCAGCTTGGGACTGGCCATGAACACTGAAGCTTTCTTT
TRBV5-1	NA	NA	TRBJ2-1	CASSGLNYNEQFF	TGCGCCAGCAGCGGGCTAAACTACAATGAGCAGTTCTTC
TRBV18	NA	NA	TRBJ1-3	CASSPDVISSGNTIYF	TGTGCCAGCTCACCAGATGTTATAAGCTCTGGAAACACCATATATTTT
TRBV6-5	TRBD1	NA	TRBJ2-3	CASSFTGDTDTQYF	TGTGCCAGCAGTTTTACAGGGGACACAGATACGCAGTATTTT
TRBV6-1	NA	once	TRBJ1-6	CASSDGGGITLHF	TGTGCCAGCAGTGATGGAGGGGGGATCACCCTCCACTTT
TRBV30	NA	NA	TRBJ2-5	CAWSPWSASEKETQYF	TGTGCCTGGAGTCCGTGGTCTGCCTCGGAGAAAGAGACCCAGTACTTC